This T cell receptor beta chain stems from a study of cytomegalovirus exposure and HLA in healthy donors. With 60 Vbeta and 13 Jbeta primers, the PCR was carried out. Here immunoSEQ multiplex PCR was the method, and the copy in TCRdb shows in-frame clones only, minus some. The table shows 160,000 or so clones, with 82% occurring only once. The study's findings and limits: Immune exposure information available was restricted to CMV serostatus. When analyzed later, a missense DCLRE1C variant was found to be linked to TCR beta V- and J-gene trimming.

The V and J ends lost 3 bases and 3 bases, in that order; junction bases with no gene match: 7. There are 15 residues in the CDR3. Germline V CDR1 and CDR2: LNHDA, SQIVND (reference sequence). A word on this clone: Its target is not known.

Sequenced material: PBMCs. This clonotype was sampled from a woman aged 45-65 years in good health and CMV-seronegative. The chain links TRBV19 to TRBJ2-7; 8 bases agree with TRBD1. The CDR3 is CASSMKGQGNYEQYF. In DNA, the CDR3 is TGTGCCAGTAGTATGAAAGGACAGGGTAACTACGAGCAGTACTTC. Supplemented by reference TRBV19 and TRBJ2-7, the full variable domain reads DGGITQSPKYLFRKEGQNVTLSCEQNLNHDAMYWYRQDPGQGLRLIYYSQIVNDFQKGDIAEGYSVSREKKESFPLTVTSAQKNPTAFYLCASSMKGQGNYEQYFGPGTRLTVT.